Shown below are 26 T cell receptor beta chains from a single sample sequenced in a study of Tregs in tolerant kidney transplant recipients. TCRdb keeps only in-frame clones here, not all; method: immunoSEQ multiplex PCR. Of about 59,000 clones in the sample, around 80% were seen once. Specimen: CD4+ T cells from blood. Every receptor here comes from a human donor in good health.

The chain links TRBV11-1 to TRBJ1-5; D uncertain. This CDR3 has 13 residues. The ends were cut back, 4 bases at V and 0 bases at J, with 4 bases in the middle. Germline V gene data show CDR1 as SGHAT and CDR2 as FQDESV (reference sequence). The CDR3 loop reads CASSSYSNQPQHF. As DNA, the CDR3 is TGTGCCAGCAGCTCTTATAGCAATCAGCCCCAGCATTTT.

The chain combines TRBV5-1 with TRBJ2-7; perhaps TRBD1 as D (5 bases). Between the trimmed V and J ends, which lost 5 bases and 0 bases, there was a span of 12 bases. The V gene's germline CDR1 is SGHRS and CDR2 YFSETQ. There are 14 residues in the CDR3. CDR3 in DNA: TGCGCCAGCAGTCAGACGACAGTCTCCTACGAGCAGTACTTC. Residues: CASSQTTVSYEQYF.

V gene TRBV5-4 combines with J gene TRBJ2-7; TRBD2 matches at 11 bases. V gave up 4 bases and J gave up 3 bases; unmatched junction bases: 9. This CDR3 is 16 amino acids long. CDR1 and CDR2 (germline): SGHNT, YYREEE (reference sequence). The CDR3 reads CASSRGVAGGDYEQYF. In nucleotides, the CDR3 is TGTGCCAGCAGCCGAGGGGTAGCGGGAGGGGACTACGAGCAGTACTTC.

The CDR3 reads CASSLYASPNYGYTF. CDR3 in DNA: TGTGCCAGCAGTTTATACGCGAGCCCGAACTATGGCTACACCTTC. This chain joins TRBV27 and TRBJ1-2, with unresolved D. V dropped 1 base and J dropped 2 bases, with 11 bases sitting between them. The CDR3 extends over 15 amino acids. Per germline, CDR1 MNHEY and CDR2 SMNVEV (reference sequence).

This clone showed up just once. The chain carries TRBV19 and TRBJ1-2, with TRBD1 as a possible D gene (5 bases). Germline CDR1 reads LNHDA; CDR2 reads SQIVND (reference sequence). Trimming removed 0 bases from V and 4 bases from J, with 15 bases in between. CDR3 size: 16 residues. This chain's CDR3 is CASSIDGGLRPYGYTF. CDR3 in DNA: TGTGCCAGTAGTATAGATGGGGGTCTCAGGCCCTATGGCTACACCTTC.

This chain joins TRBV5-4 and TRBJ2-2, with D uncertain. The V gene lost 0 bases and the J gene lost 6 bases, with 3 bases spanning the gap. This CDR3 spans 12 amino acids. Germline assignment: CDR1 SGHNT and CDR2 YYREEE (reference sequence). This CDR3 reads CASSLDAGELFF. The CDR3 coding sequence is TGTGCCAGCAGCTTGGATGCCGGGGAGCTGTTTTTT.

This clone occurred once. The chain joins TRBV5-1 to TRBJ2-6; perhaps TRBD2 as D (7 bases). There are 17 residues in the CDR3. Germline-derived CDR1 and CDR2 are SGHRS and YFSETQ. V was clipped by 3 bases and J by 0 bases, with 13 bases between them. For the CDR3, the DNA is TGCGCCAGCAGCTACTCGGGGGGCCACTCTGGGGCCAACGTCCTGACTTTC. This codes for CASSYSGGHSGANVLTF.

This chain uses TRBV6-1 with TRBJ1-2, with D perhaps TRBD1 (5 bases). The CDR3 totals 14 residues. Trimming shortened V by 2 bases and J by 4 bases, and 11 bases separated the two germline ends. Germline V gene lookup returns CDR1 MNHNS and CDR2 SASEGT. For the CDR3, the DNA is TGTGCCAGCAGTGAACAGGGTTCTCGCTATGGCTACACCTTC. This translates into CASSEQGSRYGYTF.

The chain uses TRBV27 and TRBJ1-1; D gene ambiguous. V lost 1 base to trimming and J lost 4 bases, with 10 bases between them. Germline assignment: CDR1 MNHEY and CDR2 SMNVEV (reference sequence). The CDR3 length is 14 residues. In DNA form, the CDR3 reads TGTGCCAGCAGTTTATTCGCACAGATCACTGAAGCTTTCTTT. It is translated as CASSLFAQITEAFF.

The V and J genes are TRBV7-2 and TRBJ2-6, with D perhaps matching TRBD1 (6 bases). CDR3 length: 15 residues. The germline gives CDR1 SGHTA, CDR2 FQGNSA. Trimming shortened V by 5 bases and J by 2 bases, and 10 bases separated the two germline ends. CDR3 DNA sequence: TGTGCCAGCAGCGCCCGACAGGCTGGGGCCAACGTCCTGACTTTC. Translating it yields CASSARQAGANVLTF.

This clone was observed a few times. This rearrangement joins TRBV11-3 to TRBJ1-1; a weak D match, TRBD1 (5 bases). This CDR3 region has 20 residues. Germline assignment: CDR1 SGHNT and CDR2 YENEEA. Trimming took 4 bases from V and 2 from J, leaving 29 bases between them. Written as DNA, the CDR3 is TGTGCCAGCAGCTCAAATCGATGGGGGGTTGGTGTCAGACGAAACACTGAAGCTTTCTTT. The encoded protein is CASSSNRWGVGVRRNTEAFF.

The gene calls are TRBV4-3 and TRBJ1-2; TRBD1 matches at 9 bases. J lost 4 bases, V lost 1 base, and 16 bases had no gene match. The CDR3 loop spans 19 amino acids. Germline values: CDR1 LGHNA, CDR2 YSLEER. The CDR3 coding sequence is TGCGCCAGCAGCCAAGTATTCGGGATAACTACGGGACAGGGCTATGGCTACACCTTC. Translation: CASSQVFGITTGQGYGYTF.

This chain links TRBV29-1 with TRBJ2-5, with TRBD2 matching over 10 bases. CDR3 length equals 12 residues. The V gene's germline CDR1 is SQVTM and CDR2 ANQGSEA. J gave up 4 bases and V 7 bases, and 3 bases lay outside the gene matches. CDR3: CSGRLAGETQYF. CDR3 sequence (DNA): TGCAGCGGGAGACTAGCGGGAGAGACCCAGTACTTC.

The V gene is TRBV5-1, the J gene TRBJ2-1; weak D call: TRBD2 (6 bases). Trimming stripped 3 bases from V and 2 bases from J, with 21 bases between. Germline assignment: CDR1 SGHRS and CDR2 YFSETQ. This CDR3 has 18 residues. This CDR3 reads CASSSPRGEGTAYNEQFF. The CDR3 DNA reads TGCGCCAGCAGCTCCCCTCGCGGGGAAGGGACCGCCTACAATGAGCAGTTCTTC.

CDR3 residues: CASSLGLAGALPGIEQYF. The CDR3 DNA follows: TGTGCCAGCAGCTTGGGGCTAGCGGGGGCCCTCCCCGGGATCGAGCAGTACTTC. J is TRBJ2-7 and V is TRBV5-5; 10 nucleotides align to TRBD2. V dropped 0 bases and J dropped 6; count of bases not matched to a gene: 15. The CDR3 runs to 18 residues. Germline CDR1 reads SGHKS; CDR2 reads YYEKEE (reference sequence).

The chain has TRBV7-9 and TRBJ2-7; D could derive from TRBD1 or TRBD2 (5 bases each). CDR1 and CDR2 from the germline V gene are SEHNR and FQNEAQ (reference sequence). CDR3 length: 15 amino acids. Trimming took 4 bases from V and 7 from J, leaving 20 bases between them. CDR3 sequence: CASSSTRDPSREQYF. The CDR3 bases are TGTGCCAGCAGCTCCACAAGGGACCCTAGTAGAGAGCAGTACTTC. Drawing the rest from reference TRBV7-9 and TRBJ2-7, the complete variable domain is DTGVSQNPRHKITKRGQNVTFRCDPISEHNRLYWYRQTLGQGPEFLTYFQNEAQLEKSRLLSDRFSAERPKGSFSTLEIQRTEQGDSAMYLCASSSTRDPSREQYFGPGTRLTVT.

DNA of the CDR3: TGTGCCAGCTCACCCGCGACAGGGTATAATTCACCCCTCCACTTT. This sequence encodes CASSPATGYNSPLHF. The V call is TRBV18, the J call TRBJ1-6, with 7 bases aligning to TRBD1. The CDR3 is made up of 15 amino acids. From germline, CDR1 is KGHSH and CDR2 LQKENI. V lost 3 bases and J lost 4; bases outside the gene matches: 3.

J is TRBJ2-5 and V is TRBV7-3; D perhaps matches TRBD1 (6 bases). CDR3 size: 14 residues. Per germline, CDR1 SGHTA and CDR2 FQGTGA. V gave up 5 bases and J gave up 5 bases, with 15 bases separating them. Here the CDR3 DNA reads TGTGCCAGCAGCACAGGGAACGACGGGGAGACCCAGTACTTC. Translated, it gives CASSTGNDGETQYF.

The chain combines TRBV6-6 with TRBJ2-2, with 7 bases identical to TRBD1. The CDR3 consists of 14 residues. Germline V gene data show CDR1 as MNHNY and CDR2 as SVGAGI (reference sequence). The junction had 6 bases not matched to a gene; V was cut back by 6 bases and J by 5 bases. CDR3 sequence: CASRLPQGTGELFF. The CDR3 nucleotides read TGTGCCAGCAGACTCCCACAGGGGACCGGGGAGCTGTTTTTT.

In its sample, this clone was seen once. The V call is TRBV18, the J call TRBJ2-7; TRBD2 might be the D (6 bases). V was trimmed by 3 bases and J by 1 base, leaving 13 bases between them. The CDR3 spans 15 residues. Germline V gene lookup returns CDR1 KGHSH and CDR2 LQKENI. CDR3 sequence (DNA): TGTGCCAGCTCACCGGCTCGGGGGTCGTCCTACGAGCAGTACTTC. Its protein product is CASSPARGSSYEQYF.

The V call is TRBV2, the J call TRBJ1-2, with a possible D match to TRBD1 (6 bases). This CDR3 region has 15 residues. Germline V gene data show CDR1 as SNHLY and CDR2 as FYNNEI. Trimming shortened V by 0 bases and J by 8 bases, and 16 bases separated the two germline ends. CDR3 DNA sequence: TGTGCCAGCAGTGAAGCCTCTAGGGGGGCCTGGGGCTACACCTTC. Its translation: CASSEASRGAWGYTF.

This clone was found a few times. The rearrangement uses TRBV15 and TRBJ1-1; tentatively, D is TRBD1 (6 bases). Trimming took 3 bases from V and 3 from J, leaving 11 bases between them. The germline gives CDR1 LNHNV, CDR2 YYDKDF (reference sequence). The CDR3 is 14 residues long. The DNA of the CDR3 is TGTGCCACCAGCAGGGAGGGGGGGCACACTGAAGCTTTCTTT. Encoded protein: CATSREGGHTEAFF.

The chain is built from TRBV4-1 and TRBJ1-2, with 8 bases aligning to TRBD1. The V gene's germline CDR1 is MGHRA and CDR2 YSYEKL. The V and J ends lost 4 bases and 4 bases, in that order; junction bases with no gene match: 11. The CDR3 has 16 residues. The DNA of the CDR3 is TGCGCCAGCAGCCCCACCGGATCGGACAGGGTCTATGGCTACACCTTC. Translation: CASSPTGSDRVYGYTF.

A note on this clone: The identical CDR3 is also encoded by other nucleotide sequences in the sample. V usage is TRBV7-9 and J usage is TRBJ1-1, with TRBD1 matching over 7 bases. The V and J ends lost 4 bases and 5 bases, in that order; junction bases with no gene match: 4. Germline-derived CDR1 and CDR2 are SEHNR and FQNEAQ (reference sequence). There are 13 residues in the CDR3. CDR3: CASSSQGGTEAFF. CDR3 in DNA: TGTGCCAGCAGCTCGCAGGGGGGGACTGAAGCTTTCTTT.

The rearrangement uses TRBV14 and TRBJ1-2, with 11 bases matching TRBD1. CDR3 length: 17 amino acids. Germline-derived CDR1 and CDR2 are SGHDN and FVKESK. V lost 0 bases and J lost 6; bases outside the gene matches: 9. CDR3 in DNA: TGTGCCAGCAGCCAAGATCATTATCGGACAGGGGGCGATGGCTACACCTTC. Protein sequence: CASSQDHYRTGGDGYTF. Full variable domain (rest looked up from reference TRBV14 and TRBJ1-2): EAGVTQFPSHSVIEKGQTVTLRCDPISGHDNLYWYRRVMGKEIKFLLHFVKESKQDESGMPNNRFLAERTGGTYSTLKVQPAELEDSGVYFCASSQDHYRTGGDGYTFGSGTRLTVV.

This clone was observed many times. The V and J genes are TRBV2 and TRBJ2-5, with a tentative D call TRBD1 (6 bases). The CDR3 sequence is 13 residues long. Looked up from germline, CDR1 is SNHLY and CDR2 is FYNNEI. The V end lost 3 bases, the J end lost 1 base, and 6 bases lay between the germline ends. CDR3 coding DNA: TGTGCCAGCAGTGACAGGGGCCAAGAGACCCAGTACTTC. Protein: CASSDRGQETQYF.